This T cell receptor (beta chain) was captured by sequencing in a study of neurological immune-mediated disorders. The V gene end was trimmed by 6 bases and the J gene end by 7 bases; junction bases not matched to a gene: 13. CDR3 length: 16 amino acids. CDR1 SGHRS and CDR2 YFSETQ come from the germline V gene. TCRdb re-called the 5' RACE reads through MiXCR, storing one row per CDR3 protein. The sample holds around 64,000 distinct CDR3 sequences, about 13% seen once. Worth noting for this clonotype: The target antigen is unknown.

Regarding the study as a whole: While HTLV-1-associated myelopathy showed the greatest TCR clonal expansion, multiple sclerosis showed the least, falling below healthy controls. Among expanded clones, no CDR3 amino acid sequences were shared across subjects, a pattern suggesting private repertoires in all groups.

This chain links TRBV5-1 with TRBJ2-1; 10 positions agree with TRBD1. The sequenced sample consisted of PBMCs. This clonotype was sampled from a woman aged 55-69 years with HTLV-1-associated myelopathy (HAM/TSP). CDR3 coding DNA: TGCGCCAGCACCCTCACCCGGGGACAGGGGTGGAATGAGCAGTTCTTC. This codes for CASTLTRGQGWNEQFF.